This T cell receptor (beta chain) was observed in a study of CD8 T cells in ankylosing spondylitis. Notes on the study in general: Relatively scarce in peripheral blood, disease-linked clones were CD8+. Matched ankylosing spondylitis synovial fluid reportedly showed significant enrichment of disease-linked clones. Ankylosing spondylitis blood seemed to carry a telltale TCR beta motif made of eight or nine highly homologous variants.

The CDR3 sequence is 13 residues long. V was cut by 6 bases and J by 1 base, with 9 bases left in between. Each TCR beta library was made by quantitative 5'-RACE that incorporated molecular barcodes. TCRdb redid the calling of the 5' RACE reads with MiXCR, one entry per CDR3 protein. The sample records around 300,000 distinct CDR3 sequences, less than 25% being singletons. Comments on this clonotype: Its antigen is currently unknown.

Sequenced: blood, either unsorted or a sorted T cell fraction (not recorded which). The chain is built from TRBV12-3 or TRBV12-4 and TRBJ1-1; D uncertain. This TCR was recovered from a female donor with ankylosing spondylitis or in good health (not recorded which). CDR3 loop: CASRLDPNTEAFF. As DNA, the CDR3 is TGTGCCAGCAGACTGGACCCGAACACTGAAGCTTTCTTT.